The next 9 T cell receptor beta chains were all read from a single sample in a study of neurological immune-mediated disorders. TCRdb re-derived calls from the 5' RACE reads in MiXCR, one entry per CDR3 protein. The data hold 95,000 to 150,000 distinct CDR3 sequences, with roughly 3.2% observed a single time. The sequencing sample was made of PBMCs. The receptors were gathered from a woman aged 25 to 39 with multiple sclerosis.

This clonotype came up many times. This CDR3 is CASSQDLTGFYEQYF. For the CDR3, the DNA is TGCGCCAGCAGCCAAGATCTTACAGGGTTCTACGAGCAGTACTTC. The V gene is TRBV4-3, the J gene TRBJ2-7; TRBD1 might be the D (6 bases). The V gene lost 0 bases and the J gene lost 3 bases, with 12 bases spanning the gap. The CDR3 extends over 15 amino acids. CDR1 is LGHNA and CDR2 is YSLEER in the germline V gene.

This clonotype was seen more than once but under ten times. The chain couples TRBV2 to TRBJ2-2; 9 nucleotides agree with TRBD1. CDR3 size: 14 residues. CDR1 and CDR2 (germline): SNHLY, FYNNEI. Trimming cost V 8 bases and J 2 bases; bases outside gene matches: 3. The CDR3 reads CASGQGPNTGELFF. CDR3 sequence (DNA): TGTGCCAGCGGACAGGGGCCAAACACCGGGGAGCTGTTTTTT.

The rearrangement links TRBV12-3 or TRBV12-4 to TRBJ2-3; 7 bases are a match to TRBD2. CDR3 length: 18 residues. V lost 4 bases to trimming and J lost 2 bases; unmatched junction nucleotides: 15. CDR3 protein: CASSSSDLAVGDTDTQYF. The CDR3 region has the DNA TGTGCCAGCAGTTCCTCGGACCTAGCGGTAGGAGACACAGATACGCAGTATTTT.

This clonotype was counted at least ten times. The chain employs TRBV10-3 and TRBJ2-3; TRBD2 matches 13 bases. From germline, CDR1 is ENHRY and CDR2 SYGVKD. The CDR3 covers 19 residues. Trimming took 4 bases from V and 6 from J; bases not matched to a gene: 16. The DNA of the CDR3 is TGTGCCATCAGTGGGGGGCTGCTCACTAGCGGGAGGGCCGCGGATACGCAGTATTTT. This translates into CAISGGLLTSGRAADTQYF.

The gene calls are TRBV18 and TRBJ2-3; no definite D call. In germline, CDR1 is KGHSH, CDR2 LQKENI. V shed 2 bases and J shed 6 bases, with 6 bases lying between them. The CDR3 totals 12 residues. The CDR3 protein is CASSPIQDTQYF. The DNA of the CDR3 is TGTGCCAGCTCACCAATTCAGGATACGCAGTATTTT.

This clonotype appeared many times. The chain joins TRBV20-1 to TRBJ1-1; TRBD1 matches 11 bases. V was clipped by 5 bases and J by 0 bases; unmatched bases: 8. Germline V gene sequence: CDR1 DFQATT, CDR2 SNEGSKA (reference sequence). The CDR3 is made up of 16 amino acids. Here the CDR3 reads CSAYRTGGSVNTEAFF. The CDR3 region has the DNA TGCAGTGCTTATCGGACAGGGGGCTCGGTGAACACTGAAGCTTTCTTT.

This clonotype was seen many times. The rearrangement joins TRBV29-1 to TRBJ2-5, with 9 positions matching TRBD2. Germline CDR1 and CDR2: SQVTM and ANQGSEA. The V and J ends lost 6 bases and 3 bases, in that order; junction bases with no gene match: 5. The CDR3 is 13 amino acids. CDR3 coding DNA: TGCAGCGTCCAGGCTAGCGGGAAAGAGACCCAGTACTTC. It translates to CSVQASGKETQYF. Drawing the rest from reference TRBV29-1 and TRBJ2-5, the complete variable domain is SAVISQKPSRDICQRGTSLTIQCQVDSQVTMMFWYRQQPGQSLTLIATANQGSEATYESGFVIDKFPISRPNLTFSTLTVSNMSPEDSSIYLCSVQASGKETQYFGPGTRLLVL.

This clonotype was picked up many times. The gene calls are TRBV12-3 or TRBV12-4 and TRBJ2-1; 11 bases line up with TRBD1. This CDR3 region has 16 residues. Germline trimming cut 5 bases from V and 0 bases from J; bases unmatched to any gene: 3. This CDR3 is CASSLGTGGSYNEQFF. CDR3 in DNA: TGTGCCAGCAGTCTCGGGACAGGGGGCTCCTACAATGAGCAGTTCTTC.

In this sample, this clonotype turned up many times. This chain connects TRBV20-1 to TRBJ2-2; the D gene could be TRBD1 or TRBD2 (5 bases each). The germline CDR1 and CDR2 sequences are DFQATT and SNEGSKA (reference sequence). V gave up 6 bases and J gave up 0 bases, with 17 bases separating them. This CDR3 is built from 16 residues. CDR3 in DNA: TGCAGTGCCCAACTGTGGGACGCATCGAACACCGGGGAGCTGTTTTTT. Translating gives CSAQLWDASNTGELFF.